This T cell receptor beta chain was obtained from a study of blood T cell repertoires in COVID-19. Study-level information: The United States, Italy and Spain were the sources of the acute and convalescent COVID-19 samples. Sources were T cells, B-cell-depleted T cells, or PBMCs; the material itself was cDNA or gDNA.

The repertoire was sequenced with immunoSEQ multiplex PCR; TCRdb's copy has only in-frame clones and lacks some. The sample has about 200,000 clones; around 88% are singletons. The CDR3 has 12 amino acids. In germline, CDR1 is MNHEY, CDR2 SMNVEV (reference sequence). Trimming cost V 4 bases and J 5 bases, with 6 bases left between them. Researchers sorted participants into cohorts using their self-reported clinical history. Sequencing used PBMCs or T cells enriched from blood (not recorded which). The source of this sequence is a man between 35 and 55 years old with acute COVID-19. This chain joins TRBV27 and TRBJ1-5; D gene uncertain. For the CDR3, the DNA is TGTGCCAGCAGTTCTCCCCATCAGCCCCAGCATTTT. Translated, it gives CASSSPHQPQHF.